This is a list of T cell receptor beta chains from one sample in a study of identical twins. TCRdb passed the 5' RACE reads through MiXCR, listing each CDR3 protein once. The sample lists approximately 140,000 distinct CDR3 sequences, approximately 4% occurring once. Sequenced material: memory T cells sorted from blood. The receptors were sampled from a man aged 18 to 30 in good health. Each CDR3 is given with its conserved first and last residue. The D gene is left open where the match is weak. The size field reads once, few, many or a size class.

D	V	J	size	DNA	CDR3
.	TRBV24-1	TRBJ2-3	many	TGTGCCACCAGTGACGCCACGTGGAGCGGCACAGATACGCAGTATTTT	CATSDATWSGTDTQYF
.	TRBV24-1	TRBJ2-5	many	TGTGCCACCAGTGATAACACTGACTGGACGGAGACCCAGTACTTC	CATSDNTDWTETQYF
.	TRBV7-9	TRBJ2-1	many	TGTGCCAGCACCCCGGCAGGGCCTTACAATGAGCAGTTCTTC	CASTPAGPYNEQFF
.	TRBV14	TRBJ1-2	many	TGTGCCAGCAGCCACACACACGGGGGGCGCAGGGATGGCTACACCTTC	CASSHTHGGRRDGYTF
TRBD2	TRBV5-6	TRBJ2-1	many	TGTGCCAGCAGCTCTTTAGCGGGAACCTACAATGAGCAGTTCTTC	CASSSLAGTYNEQFF
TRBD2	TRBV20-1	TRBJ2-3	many	TGCAGTGCTAGAAATAGCGGGAGGGGTAGCACAGATACGCAGTATTTT	CSARNSGRGSTDTQYF
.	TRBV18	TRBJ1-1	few	TGTGCCAGCTCACCACGGCGGATCGACACTGAAGCTTTCTTT	CASSPRRIDTEAFF
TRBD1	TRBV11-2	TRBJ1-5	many	TGTGCCAGCAGTTCGAGACAGGGGGCTGTTTGGGGCAATCAGCCCCAGCATTTT	CASSSRQGAVWGNQPQHF
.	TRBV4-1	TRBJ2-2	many	TGCGCCAGCAGCCAAGATCCCAGTTACACCGGGGAGCTGTTTTTT	CASSQDPSYTGELFF
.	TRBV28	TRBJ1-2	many	TGTGCCAGCAGCCAGAAAGCAGGGGCGAGCGGCTACACCTTC	CASSQKAGASGYTF